One and the same sample provided the 13 T cell receptor beta chains below, sequenced in a study of T cell changes during pregnancy in multiple sclerosis. TCRdb's table, derived via immunoSEQ multiplex PCR, lists solely in-frame clones and lacks some. Of over 50,000 clones in the sample, about 92% are singletons; the top ten hold around 2.3%. The specimen was peripheral blood, collected in the first trimester of pregnancy. The origin of the receptors is a female donor with multiple sclerosis, enrolled in a pregnancy study.

CDR3: CASSFGGRRGEQYF. The CDR3 DNA follows: TGTGCCAGCAGCTTTGGCGGGAGAAGGGGCGAGCAGTACTTC. The V gene is TRBV11-2, the J gene TRBJ2-7; 7 bases match TRBD2. The CDR3 loop spans 14 amino acids. The V gene end was trimmed by 3 bases and the J gene end by 6 bases; junction bases not matched to a gene: 8. Germline V gene data show CDR1 as SGHAT and CDR2 as FQNNGV.

The chain links TRBV27 to TRBJ1-4, with D perhaps matching TRBD1 (6 bases). V gave up 5 bases and J gave up 0 bases, with 13 bases separating them. Germline V lookup: CDR1 MNHEY, CDR2 SMNVEV (reference sequence). This CDR3 has 16 residues. For the CDR3, the DNA is TGTGCCAGCAGTCCCCACGAGGGGGCAACTAATGAAAAACTGTTTTTT. As protein: CASSPHEGATNEKLFF. The whole variable domain, filled in from reference TRBV27 and TRBJ1-4, reads EAQVTQNPRYLITVTGKKLTVTCSQNMNHEYMSWYRQDPGLGLRQIYYSMNVEVTDKGDVPEGYKVSRKEKRNFPLILESPSPNQTSLYFCASSPHEGATNEKLFFGSGTQLSVL.

This chain connects TRBV30 to TRBJ2-2; the match to TRBD2 covers 8 bases. This CDR3 is 15 amino acids long. J gave up 3 bases and V 5 bases, and 8 bases lay outside the gene matches. Germline V lookup: CDR1 GTSNPN, CDR2 SVGIG (reference sequence). The CDR3 sequence is CAWPLRAGDTGELFF. In DNA, the CDR3 is TGTGCCTGGCCCCTCCGAGCGGGAGACACCGGGGAGCTGTTTTTT. Supplemented by reference TRBV30 and TRBJ2-2, the full variable domain reads SQTIHQWPATLVQPVGSPLSLECTVEGTSNPNLYWYRQAAGRGLQLLFYSVGIGQISSEVPQNLSASRPQDRQFILSSKKLLLSDSGFYLCAWPLRAGDTGELFFGEGSRLTVL.

V and J are TRBV10-3 and TRBJ2-6, with D unclear. Germline CDR1 is ENHRY and CDR2 is SYGVKD. Trimming removed 4 bases from V and 2 bases from J, with 9 bases in between. The CDR3 is made up of 15 amino acids. The CDR3 region is CAISVYQAGANVLTF. Here the CDR3 DNA reads TGTGCCATCAGTGTTTATCAGGCTGGGGCCAACGTCCTGACTTTC.

This clone was recorded only once. This chain connects TRBV10-3 to TRBJ1-2, with 7 positions matching TRBD1. Per germline, CDR1 ENHRY and CDR2 SYGVKD. After removal of 6 bases from V and 7 bases from J, the junction contained 2 bases not matched to a gene. The CDR3 sequence is 11 residues long. The CDR3 DNA follows: TGTGCCATCAGCCCAGGGGGTGGCTACACCTTC. It is translated as CAISPGGGYTF.

The chain recombines TRBV11-2 with TRBJ2-2, with 11 bases identical to TRBD2. CDR3 length equals 19 residues. CDR1 is SGHAT and CDR2 is FQNNGV in the germline V gene. The J segment lost 3 bases and the V segment lost 2 bases, leaving 11 bases of the junction unmatched. CDR3 DNA: TGTGCCAGCAGCTTACCCCGGACTAGCGGGCAAGCCGACACCGGGGAGCTGTTTTTT. Protein product: CASSLPRTSGQADTGELFF.

This chain links TRBV19 with TRBJ2-1; D might be TRBD2 (5 bases). V was trimmed by 5 bases and J by 4 bases, leaving 12 bases between them. The CDR3 is made up of 14 amino acids. Germline V gives CDR1 LNHDA, CDR2 SQIVND (reference sequence). Here the CDR3 reads CASSFRGSYNEQFF. CDR3 coding DNA: TGTGCCAGTAGTTTTCGGGGAAGTTACAATGAGCAGTTCTTC.

This clone is judged medium-sized. V is TRBV4-2 and J is TRBJ2-1; possibly TRBD2 for D (6 bases). This CDR3 is 15 amino acids long. V shed 0 bases and J shed 3 bases, with 9 bases lying between them. Germline assignment: CDR1 LGHNA and CDR2 YNFKEQ. This chain's CDR3 is CASSQETAGYNEQFF. As DNA, the CDR3 is TGTGCCAGCAGCCAAGAAACAGCGGGCTACAATGAGCAGTTCTTC.

This clone has a single count. This chain uses TRBV4-3 with TRBJ2-1, with D possibly being TRBD2 (6 bases). Germline V lookup: CDR1 LGHNA, CDR2 YSLEER. The CDR3 runs 18 residues. The germline V and J ends were trimmed by 0 bases and 0 bases, with 15 bases remaining between them. This CDR3 reads CASSQESGFRYSYNEQFF. For the CDR3, the DNA is TGCGCCAGCAGCCAAGAGAGCGGGTTCCGTTACTCCTACAATGAGCAGTTCTTC.

The V and J genes are TRBV28 and TRBJ2-7, with a weak D call TRBD2 (6 bases). The V gene lost 6 bases and the J gene lost 0 bases, with 18 bases spanning the gap. Germline CDR1 reads MDHEN; CDR2 reads SYDVKM. The CDR3 is 16 residues long. Here the CDR3 DNA reads TGTGCCAGCAGGCGCCCCGGGGGAGGTTCCTCCTACGAGCAGTACTTC. It translates to CASRRPGGGSSYEQYF. Variable domain in full (rest from reference TRBV28 and TRBJ2-7): DVKVTQSSRYLVKRTGEKVFLECVQDMDHENMFWYRQDPGLGLRLIYFSYDVKMKEKGDIPEGYSVSREKKERFSLILESASTNQTSMYLCASRRPGGGSSYEQYFGPGTRLTVT.

The chain uses TRBV6-1 and TRBJ2-3; maybe TRBD2 (5 bases). Germline lookup yields CDR1 MNHNS and CDR2 SASEGT. CDR3 length: 18 amino acids. Trimming took 3 bases from V and 9 from J, leaving 28 bases between them. For the CDR3, the DNA is TGTGCCAGCAGTGACGTTTTGGTGGGAGTCTCCTTTAGAGGCACGCAGTATTTT. Protein: CASSDVLVGVSFRGTQYF.

The chain uses TRBV28 and TRBJ1-3; 8 bases align to TRBD1. CDR1 is MDHEN and CDR2 is SYDVKM in the germline V gene. Trimming cost V 7 bases and J 2 bases; bases outside gene matches: 16. This CDR3 is built from 18 residues. The CDR3 protein is CASNTNGQGVYAGNTIYF. CDR3 sequence (DNA): TGTGCCAGCAATACAAACGGACAGGGTGTTTATGCTGGAAACACCATATATTTT.

V usage is TRBV7-2 and J usage is TRBJ1-1; possible D gene TRBD1, 5 bases. This CDR3 is built from 15 residues. Germline lookup yields CDR1 SGHTA and CDR2 FQGNSA. Trimming cost V 5 bases and J 0 bases, with 13 bases left between them. CDR3 in DNA: TGTGCCAGCAGCCAGCCCGACAGACTGAACACTGAAGCTTTCTTT. It is translated as CASSQPDRLNTEAFF.